Reported below is one T cell receptor beta chain. The sample is drawn from a study of blood T cell repertoires in COVID-19. The V segment lost 4 bases and the J segment 4 bases; nucleotides outside the gene matches: 9. This CDR3 is built from 16 residues. Germline CDR1 reads SGHDN; CDR2 reads FVKESK. Profiling relied on immunoSEQ multiplex PCR, and the TCRdb table lists in-frame clones only, not all of them. The sample lists 490,000 or so clones, roughly nine tenths occurring once. The clonotype comes from an older woman who had recovered from COVID-19. The J gene is TRBJ2-1, the V gene TRBV14; 8 bases match TRBD2. Sequenced input: PBMCs or T cells enriched from blood (not recorded which). The CDR3 bases are TGTGCCAGCAGCCGCCCCGGGGGGGCTTTTTACAATGAGCAGTTCTTC. It is translated as CASSRPGGAFYNEQFF.